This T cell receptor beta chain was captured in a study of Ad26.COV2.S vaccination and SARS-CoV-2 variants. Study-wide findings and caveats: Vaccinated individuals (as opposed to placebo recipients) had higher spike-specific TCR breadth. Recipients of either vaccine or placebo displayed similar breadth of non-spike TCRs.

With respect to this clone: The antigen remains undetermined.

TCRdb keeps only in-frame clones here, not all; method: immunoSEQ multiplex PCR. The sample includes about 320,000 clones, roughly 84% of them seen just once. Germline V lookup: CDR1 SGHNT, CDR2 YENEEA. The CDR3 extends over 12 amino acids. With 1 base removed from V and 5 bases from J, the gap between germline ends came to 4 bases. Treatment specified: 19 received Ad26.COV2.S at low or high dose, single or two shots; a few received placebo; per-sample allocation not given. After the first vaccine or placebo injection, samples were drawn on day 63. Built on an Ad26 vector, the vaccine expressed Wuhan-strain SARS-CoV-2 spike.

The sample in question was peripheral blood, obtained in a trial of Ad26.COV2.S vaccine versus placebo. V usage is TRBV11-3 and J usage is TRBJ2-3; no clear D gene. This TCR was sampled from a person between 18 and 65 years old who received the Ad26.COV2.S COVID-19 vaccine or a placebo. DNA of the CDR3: TGTGCCAGCAGCTTAGGGGTAGATACGCAGTATTTT. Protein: CASSLGVDTQYF.